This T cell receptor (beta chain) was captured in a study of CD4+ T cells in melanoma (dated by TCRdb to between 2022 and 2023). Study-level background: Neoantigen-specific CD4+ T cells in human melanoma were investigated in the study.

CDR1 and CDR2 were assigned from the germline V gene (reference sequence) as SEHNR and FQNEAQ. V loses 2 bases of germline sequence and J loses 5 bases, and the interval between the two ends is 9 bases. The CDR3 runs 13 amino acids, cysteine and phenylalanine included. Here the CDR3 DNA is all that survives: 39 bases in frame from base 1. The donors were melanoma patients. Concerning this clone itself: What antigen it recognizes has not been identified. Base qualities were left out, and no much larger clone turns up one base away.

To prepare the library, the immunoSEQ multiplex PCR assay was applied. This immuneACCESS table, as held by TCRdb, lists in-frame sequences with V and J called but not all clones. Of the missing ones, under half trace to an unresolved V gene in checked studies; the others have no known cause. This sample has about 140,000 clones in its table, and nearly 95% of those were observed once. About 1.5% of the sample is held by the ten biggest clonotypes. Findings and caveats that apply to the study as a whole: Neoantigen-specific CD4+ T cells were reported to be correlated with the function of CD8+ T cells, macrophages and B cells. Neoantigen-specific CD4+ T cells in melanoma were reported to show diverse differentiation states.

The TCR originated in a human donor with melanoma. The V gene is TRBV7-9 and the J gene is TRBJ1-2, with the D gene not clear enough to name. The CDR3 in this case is CASSLSPGYGYTF. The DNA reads TGTGCCAGCAGCTTATCACCTGGGTATGGCTACACCTTC.